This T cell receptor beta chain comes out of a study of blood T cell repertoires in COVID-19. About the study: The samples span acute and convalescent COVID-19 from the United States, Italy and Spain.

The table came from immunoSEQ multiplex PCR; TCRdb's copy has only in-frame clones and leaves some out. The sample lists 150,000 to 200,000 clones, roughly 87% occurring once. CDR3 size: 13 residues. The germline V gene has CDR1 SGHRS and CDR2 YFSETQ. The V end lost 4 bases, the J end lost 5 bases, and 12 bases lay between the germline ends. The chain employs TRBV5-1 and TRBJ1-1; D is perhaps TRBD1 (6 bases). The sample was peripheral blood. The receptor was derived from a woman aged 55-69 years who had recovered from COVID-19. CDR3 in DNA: TGCGCCAGCAGCCTACAGGGTGAAACTGAAGCTTTCTTT. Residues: CASSLQGETEAFF.